This T cell receptor beta chain was sequenced for a study of CDR3 diversity in severe acne. Germline CDR1 is MGHRA and CDR2 is YSYEKL. CDR3 length: 16 amino acids. Using its own MiXCR run on the PCR reads, TCRdb lists one record per CDR3 protein. The sample yields over 90,000 distinct CDR3 sequences, roughly half seen once. On this clonotype: A single base separates this from a much larger clone, so it may be a read error.

Sequencing input: blood. The TCR originated in a male donor with acne. The chain employs TRBV4-1 and TRBJ2-3, with 7 bases fitting TRBD2. CDR3 sequence reads: CASSHTGGSRTDTQYF. In DNA form, the CDR3 reads TGTGCCAGCAGCCATACTGGCGGGAGCAGGACAGATACGCAGTATTTT.